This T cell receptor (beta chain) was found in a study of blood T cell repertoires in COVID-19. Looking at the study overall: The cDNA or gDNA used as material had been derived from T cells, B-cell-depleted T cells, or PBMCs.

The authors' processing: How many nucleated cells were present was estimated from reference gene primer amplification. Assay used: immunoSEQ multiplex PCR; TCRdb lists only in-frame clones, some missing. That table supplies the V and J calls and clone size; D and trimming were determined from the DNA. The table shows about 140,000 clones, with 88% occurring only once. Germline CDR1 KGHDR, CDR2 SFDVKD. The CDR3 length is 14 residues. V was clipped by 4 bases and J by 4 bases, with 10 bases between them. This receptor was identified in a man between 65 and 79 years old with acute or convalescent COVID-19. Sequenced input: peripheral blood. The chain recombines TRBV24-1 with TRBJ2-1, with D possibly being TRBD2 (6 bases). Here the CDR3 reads CATSEGGVYNEQFF. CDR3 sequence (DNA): TGTGCCACCAGTGAAGGCGGGGTATACAATGAGCAGTTCTTC.